The 5 T cell receptor beta chains given below trace back to one sample, sequenced in a study of blood T cell repertoires in COVID-19. Sequenced by immunoSEQ multiplex PCR; TCRdb stores in-frame clones only, minus some. The table lists around 130,000 clones, roughly nine tenths of them singletons. Sequencing was carried out using peripheral blood. The receptors come from a man aged 70 or older with active or convalescent COVID-19.

The chain links TRBV10-1 to TRBJ2-1, with 7 nucleotides matching TRBD1. The CDR3 totals 14 residues. Germline-derived CDR1 and CDR2 are WNHNN and SYGVQD (reference sequence). V shed 8 bases, J shed 4 bases, and the junction held 8 bases outside the gene matches. CDR3 sequence (DNA): TGCGCCAGCTCAGACAGGGAGACATACAATGAGCAGTTCTTC. This encodes CASSDRETYNEQFF.

The genes are TRBV7-2 and TRBJ2-1, with 7 bases aligning to TRBD2. This CDR3 has 15 amino acids. V lost 1 base to trimming and J lost 5 bases; unmatched junction nucleotides: 5. In germline, CDR1 is SGHTA, CDR2 FQGNSA. Written as DNA, the CDR3 is TGTGCCAGCAGCTTAGGTGTAGCGGGTCACAATGAGCAGTTCTTC. Translating it yields CASSLGVAGHNEQFF. The full variable domain, completed using reference TRBV7-2 and TRBJ2-1, is GAGVSQSPSNKVTEKGKDVELRCDPISGHTALYWYRQSLGQGLEFLIYFQGNSAPDKSGLPSDRFSAERTGGSVSTLTIQRTQQEDSAVYLCASSLGVAGHNEQFFGPGTRLTVL.

The genes are TRBV5-8 and TRBJ2-7; D is unclear. CDR3 length equals 14 residues. With 5 bases removed from V and 6 bases from J, the gap between germline ends came to 18 bases. Germline lookup yields CDR1 SGHTS and CDR2 YDEGEE. The CDR3 sequence: CASSERSEIAEQYF. CDR3 sequence (DNA): TGTGCCAGCAGTGAGAGGAGCGAGATCGCCGAGCAGTACTTC.

The gene calls are TRBV6-2 or TRBV6-3 and TRBJ2-3, with 8 bases that match TRBD1. Germline CDR1 reads MNHEY; CDR2 reads SVGEGT. V lost 5 bases to trimming and J lost 4 bases; unmatched junction nucleotides: 11. The CDR3 covers 16 residues. The CDR3 is CASSDTGGPGADTQYF. DNA of the CDR3: TGTGCCAGCAGTGATACAGGGGGGCCTGGTGCAGATACGCAGTATTTT.

The rearrangement joins TRBV7-2 to TRBJ2-3; the match to TRBD1 covers 10 bases. Germline CDR1 reads SGHTA; CDR2 reads FQGNSA. The V segment lost 5 bases and the J segment 7 bases; nucleotides outside the gene matches: 12. The CDR3 consists of 16 residues. As DNA, the CDR3 is TGTGCCAGCAGCGCATCTACCGGGACAGGGGACCATACGCAGTATTTT. It translates to CASSASTGTGDHTQYF.